These 9 T cell receptor beta chains came from one sample sequenced in a study of T cells in Graves' hyperthyroidism and ophthalmopathy. Template material for amplifying TCR beta CDR3 regions consisted of RNA transcripts. With the HTBI primer set, the TCR CDR3 went through a first round of RT-PCR. TCRdb re-called the multiplex PCR reads through MiXCR, storing one row per CDR3 protein. The sample has under 750,000 distinct CDR3 sequences; roughly 20% are singletons. The sequenced material came from blood. These receptors came from a woman between 50 and 59 years old with Graves' hyperthyroidism that later progressed to Graves' ophthalmopathy.

This clonotype came up a few times. V usage is TRBV29-1 and J usage is TRBJ2-7; D gene uncertain. This CDR3 has 12 amino acids. V shed 5 bases and J shed 2 bases, with 10 bases lying between them. Per the germline V gene, CDR1 is SQVTM and CDR2 is ANQGSEA. This CDR3 reads CSVQTATYEQYF. CDR3 coding DNA: TGCAGCGTTCAGACGGCAACCTACGAGCAGTACTTC.

This clonotype was observed many times. The V gene is TRBV2, the J gene TRBJ1-1; D gene unclear. V was trimmed by 2 bases and J by 4 bases, leaving 5 bases between them. The germline CDR1 and CDR2 sequences are SNHLY and FYNNEI. There are 12 residues in the CDR3. The CDR3 sequence is CASSEHPTEAFF. The CDR3 nucleotides read TGTGCCAGCAGTGAACATCCCACTGAAGCTTTCTTT. The variable domain in full, completed from reference TRBV2 and TRBJ1-1, reads EPEVTQTPSHQVTQMGQEVILRCVPISNHLYFYWYRQILGQKVEFLVSFYNNEISEKSEIFDDQFSVERPDGSNFTLKIRSTKLEDSAMYFCASSEHPTEAFFGQGTRLTVV.

A few counts support this clonotype. The chain combines TRBV12-3 or TRBV12-4 with TRBJ2-2, with 7 bases lining up with TRBD1. The CDR3 covers 14 residues. J lost 7 bases, V lost 7 bases, and 9 bases had no gene match. For the CDR3, the DNA is TGTGCCAGCACCCGGAGACAGGGTAACGGGGAGCTGTTTTTT. Amino acid sequence: CASTRRQGNGELFF.

This clonotype showed up just a few times. The chain couples TRBV27 to TRBJ2-7, with 8 bases fitting TRBD2. The V and J ends lost 5 bases and 5 bases, in that order; junction bases with no gene match: 8. Germline assignment: CDR1 MNHEY and CDR2 SMNVEV (reference sequence). The CDR3 has 14 amino acids. CDR3 in DNA: TGTGCCAGCAGTGAAATTCGGGGGGGAGACGAGCAGTACTTC. It codes for CASSEIRGGDEQYF.

This clonotype was counted many times. This sequence joins TRBV3-1 and TRBJ2-7; 11 nucleotides line up with TRBD2. V lost 1 base, J lost 6 bases, and 8 bases stayed unmatched. Germline assignment: CDR1 LGHDT and CDR2 YNNKEL (reference sequence). There are 16 residues in the CDR3. The CDR3 DNA sequence: TGTGCCAGCAGCCAAGGAACGACTAGCGGGGAGGGCGAGCAGTACTTC. Translating it yields CASSQGTTSGEGEQYF.

The CDR3 nucleotides read TGCGCCAGCAGAGGATCGACAGGGGGCCAGCCCCAGCATTTT. Its protein product is CASRGSTGGQPQHF. The chain links TRBV4-1 to TRBJ1-5; the match to TRBD1 covers 10 bases. The CDR3 extends over 14 amino acids. Germline CDR1 and CDR2: MGHRA and YSYEKL. V lost 6 bases to trimming and J lost 7 bases; unmatched junction nucleotides: 6.

CDR3 amino acids: CASSVSANTGELFF. The CDR3 DNA reads TGTGCCAGCAGTGTCTCCGCGAACACCGGGGAGCTGTTTTTT. The J gene is TRBJ2-2, the V gene TRBV6-2 or TRBV6-3; D call uncertain. The CDR3 loop spans 14 amino acids. V was pared by 5 bases and J by 0 bases, with 7 bases between. CDR1 and CDR2 from the germline V gene are MNHEY and SVGEGT.

This clonotype was found a few times. The genes are TRBV6-1 and TRBJ2-1; D is perhaps TRBD2 (7 bases). V was pared by 3 bases and J by 12 bases, with 18 bases between. In germline, CDR1 is MNHNS, CDR2 SASEGT. There are 14 residues in the CDR3. The CDR3 loop reads CASSDGGGSERQFF. The CDR3 nucleotides are TGTGCCAGCAGTGACGGCGGGGGCTCGGAGAGGCAGTTCTTC.

This chain uses TRBV19 with TRBJ1-2; D is ambiguous. The CDR3 has 14 amino acids. Trimming cost V 10 bases and J 4 bases, with 19 bases left between them. Germline CDR1 LNHDA, CDR2 SQIVND (reference sequence). The CDR3: CATFQPNGGYGYTF. In nucleotides, the CDR3 is TGTGCCACCTTCCAACCAAACGGAGGCTATGGCTACACCTTC.